Below, 21 T cell receptor beta chains from the same sample are listed, as sequenced in a study of T cells in tumors after PD-1 blockade. Profiled with immunoSEQ multiplex PCR; TCRdb holds only in-frame clones, not every one. This sample has about 33,000 clones, with over 75% found just once. Sequencing used PBMCs, obtained before anti-PD-1 treatment. The receptors were gathered from a human donor with basal cell carcinoma.

The V call is TRBV5-5, the J call TRBJ2-2; 11 bases agree with TRBD1. From germline, CDR1 is SGHKS and CDR2 YYEKEE (reference sequence). The CDR3 spans 16 residues. With V trimmed by 3 bases and J by 1 base, 2 bases remained unmatched. CDR3 sequence: CASSWTGGENTGELFF. The CDR3 DNA is TGTGCCAGCAGCTGGACAGGGGGCGAGAACACCGGGGAGCTGTTTTTT.

This clone has just one count. V gene TRBV6-1 combines with J gene TRBJ2-1, with D perhaps matching TRBD1 or TRBD2 (5 bases each). Per the germline V gene, CDR1 is MNHNS and CDR2 is SASEGT. The CDR3 sequence is 18 residues long. V was shortened by 3 bases and J by 0 bases, with 18 bases between the two germline ends. CDR3 bases: TGTGCCAGCAGTGACCCCCAGGGACGCGAGAGCTCCTACAATGAGCAGTTCTTC. Translated, it gives CASSDPQGRESSYNEQFF.

As DNA, the CDR3 is TGTGCCAGCAGCCCCGACTTTTCCCCTAACTATGGCTACACCTTC. This translates into CASSPDFSPNYGYTF. The genes are TRBV3-1 (or the pseudogene TRBV3-2) and TRBJ1-2; no definite D call. In germline, CDR1 is LGHDT, CDR2 YNNKEL (reference sequence). The V end lost 4 bases, the J end lost 0 bases, and 12 bases lay between the germline ends. The CDR3 is 15 residues long.

This clone was recorded a few times. V gene TRBV19 combines with J gene TRBJ2-5, with 7 bases lining up with TRBD1. With 6 bases clipped from V and 5 bases from J, the junction kept 12 bases outside the gene matches. The CDR3 has 15 residues. The germline gives CDR1 LNHDA, CDR2 SQIVND (reference sequence). The CDR3: CASSDTGVSEETQYF. CDR3 coding DNA: TGTGCCAGTAGCGATACAGGGGTGTCGGAGGAGACCCAGTACTTC.

V is TRBV5-1 and J is TRBJ2-4; no firm D call. This CDR3 spans 11 amino acids. CDR1 SGHRS and CDR2 YFSETQ come from the germline V gene. V was shortened by 4 bases and J by 6 bases, with 5 bases between the two germline ends. CDR3 DNA sequence: TGCGCCAGCAGCCCAGGAAACATTCAGTACTTC. It is translated as CASSPGNIQYF. Supplemented by reference TRBV5-1 and TRBJ2-4, the full variable domain reads KAGVTQTPRYLIKTRGQQVTLSCSPISGHRSVSWYQQTPGQGLQFLFEYFSETQRNKGNFPGRFSGRQFSNSRSEMNVSTLELGDSALYLCASSPGNIQYFGAGTRLSVL.

The chain combines TRBV19 with TRBJ2-5; tentatively, D is TRBD1 or TRBD2 (5 bases each). V was trimmed by 3 bases and J by 3 bases, leaving 8 bases between them. Germline V gives CDR1 LNHDA, CDR2 SQIVND (reference sequence). There are 13 residues in the CDR3. In DNA form, the CDR3 reads TGTGCCAGTAGTATCGGGGCTGAAGAGACCCAGTACTTC. Translating it yields CASSIGAEETQYF.

The chain combines TRBV28 with TRBJ1-1; a weak D match, TRBD1 (6 bases). The V and J ends lost 5 bases and 5 bases respectively, with 9 bases between them. The CDR3 is 12 residues long. Germline CDR1 is MDHEN and CDR2 is SYDVKM. The CDR3 DNA reads as TGTGCCAGCAGTGCCCAGGGGACTGAAGCTTTCTTT. This translates into CASSAQGTEAFF. Together with reference TRBV28 and TRBJ1-1, the CDR3 gives the full variable domain: DVKVTQSSRYLVKRTGEKVFLECVQDMDHENMFWYRQDPGLGLRLIYFSYDVKMKEKGDIPEGYSVSREKKERFSLILESASTNQTSMYLCASSAQGTEAFFGQGTRLTVV.

This chain connects TRBV7-9 to TRBJ2-1; D is perhaps TRBD2 (7 bases). This CDR3 is built from 14 residues. CDR1 and CDR2 from the germline V gene are SEHNR and FQNEAQ (reference sequence). Trimming took 5 bases from V and 7 from J, leaving 15 bases between them. CDR3 sequence reads: CASSRGGLGNEQFF. CDR3 coding DNA: TGTGCCAGCAGCAGGGGGGGCTTGGGGAATGAGCAGTTCTTC.

V gene TRBV7-2 combines with J gene TRBJ2-3; 11 bases align to TRBD2. V dropped 1 base and J dropped 1; count of bases not matched to a gene: 7. This CDR3 is 18 amino acids long. The germline CDR1 and CDR2 sequences are SGHTA and FQGNSA. The CDR3 loop is CASSLGSGRALGTDTQYF. The CDR3 DNA follows: TGTGCCAGCAGCTTAGGTAGCGGGAGGGCCCTCGGCACAGATACGCAGTATTTT.

The chain is built from TRBV5-1 and TRBJ2-2; 11 bases match TRBD1. The V gene end was trimmed by 3 bases and the J gene end by 7 bases; junction bases not matched to a gene: 8. This CDR3 region has 16 residues. CDR1 and CDR2 (germline): SGHRS, YFSETQ. The CDR3 sequence: CASSSTGQGVVGELFF. The CDR3 region has the DNA TGCGCCAGCAGCTCGACGGGACAGGGGGTCGTCGGGGAGCTGTTTTTT.

The chain combines TRBV27 with TRBJ2-3, with 15 nucleotides matching TRBD2. This CDR3 has 15 residues. The junction had 2 bases not matched to a gene; V was cut back by 8 bases and J by 2 bases. Germline V lookup: CDR1 MNHEY, CDR2 SMNVEV (reference sequence). The CDR3 region is CASGLAGGPTDTQYF. The DNA of the CDR3 is TGTGCCAGCGGACTAGCGGGAGGGCCCACAGATACGCAGTATTTT.

This chain joins TRBV28 and TRBJ2-7, with D possibly called TRBD1 or TRBD2 (5 bases each). Germline lookup yields CDR1 MDHEN and CDR2 SYDVKM. V lost 6 bases and J 2 bases, leaving 14 bases between the germline ends. The CDR3 totals 14 residues. The CDR3 coding sequence is TGTGCCAGCAGCCCTGGGACGCCCCCCTACGAGCAGTACTTC. It translates to CASSPGTPPYEQYF.

The chain joins TRBV15 to TRBJ2-7, with unresolved D. The germline CDR1 and CDR2 sequences are LNHNV and YYDKDF (reference sequence). This CDR3 is built from 13 residues. Trimming took off 0 bases at V and 6 bases at J, with 9 bases between the two ends. The CDR3 loop is CATSRDGSSEQYF. The DNA for the CDR3 is TGTGCCACCAGCAGAGATGGGTCGAGCGAGCAGTACTTC.

The CDR3 sequence is CASSLRGNTEAFF. CDR3 coding DNA: TGTGCCAGCAGCTTACGAGGAAACACTGAAGCTTTCTTT. This chain joins TRBV7-2 and TRBJ1-1; no clear D gene. The CDR3 extends over 13 amino acids. Germline CDR1 and CDR2: SGHTA and FQGNSA. V lost 2 bases, J lost 2 bases, and 6 bases lay in between.

This clone was seen only a few times. This chain links TRBV25-1 with TRBJ1-2; D gene ambiguous. The CDR3 contains 13 residues. V was trimmed by 7 bases and J by 1 base, leaving 10 bases between them. Germline values: CDR1 MGHDK, CDR2 SYGVNS. In nucleotides, the CDR3 is TGTGCCAGCAAATTCGGGGATAACTATGGCTACACCTTC. Translation: CASKFGDNYGYTF.

The chain uses TRBV7-2 and TRBJ2-7, with a possible D match to TRBD1 (5 bases). Germline V gene sequence: CDR1 SGHTA, CDR2 FQGNSA. V lost 5 bases to trimming and J lost 5 bases, with 16 bases between them. CDR3 length: 14 residues. CDR3 coding DNA: TGTGCCAGCAGCCCTCCTCCAGGGCTCAACGAGCAGTACTTC. It codes for CASSPPPGLNEQYF.

There are a few counts of this clone. The V and J genes are TRBV6-2 or TRBV6-3 and TRBJ1-1; no definite D call. The CDR3 is made up of 13 amino acids. CDR1 is MNHEY and CDR2 is SVGEGT in the germline V gene. V shed 0 bases and J shed 1 base, with 3 bases lying between them. The CDR3 nucleotides are TGTGCCAGCAGTTACTCGCAGAACACTGAAGCTTTCTTT. Translated, it gives CASSYSQNTEAFF.

J is TRBJ1-1 and V is TRBV7-9; D possibly corresponds to TRBD1 (5 bases). Trimming left V 1 base short and J 2 bases short, with 8 bases between. The CDR3 sequence is 14 residues long. Germline loops: CDR1 SEHNR, CDR2 FQNEAQ (reference sequence). Here the CDR3 reads CASSLVRENTEAFF. The CDR3 nucleotides are TGTGCCAGCAGCTTAGTCAGGGAAAACACTGAAGCTTTCTTT.

The genes are TRBV7-8 and TRBJ2-1; 9 bases are shared with TRBD2. Germline V lookup: CDR1 SGHVS, CDR2 FQNEAQ. There are 16 residues in the CDR3. With 4 bases clipped from V and 0 bases from J, the junction kept 4 bases outside the gene matches. The CDR3 is CASSSSSGSSYNEQFF. CDR3 sequence (DNA): TGTGCCAGCAGCTCTAGTAGCGGGAGCTCCTACAATGAGCAGTTCTTC.

The chain couples TRBV30 to TRBJ1-6, with a tentative D call TRBD1 (5 bases). Germline lookup yields CDR1 GTSNPN and CDR2 SVGIG (reference sequence). Trimming took 0 bases from V and 9 from J, leaving 12 bases between them. This CDR3 has 14 amino acids. The CDR3 DNA reads TGTGCCTGGAGTGTCGGCTTTGGGGGTTCACCCCTCCACTTT. Translating gives CAWSVGFGGSPLHF.

This chain links TRBV2 with TRBJ2-3, with D possibly being TRBD1 (6 bases). Germline lookup yields CDR1 SNHLY and CDR2 FYNNEI. The CDR3 spans 14 residues. V shed 6 bases and J shed 5 bases, with 15 bases lying between them. Here the CDR3 DNA reads TGTGCCAGCAGCGACAGAGTACAGGGAGATACGCAGTATTTT. It is translated as CASSDRVQGDTQYF.